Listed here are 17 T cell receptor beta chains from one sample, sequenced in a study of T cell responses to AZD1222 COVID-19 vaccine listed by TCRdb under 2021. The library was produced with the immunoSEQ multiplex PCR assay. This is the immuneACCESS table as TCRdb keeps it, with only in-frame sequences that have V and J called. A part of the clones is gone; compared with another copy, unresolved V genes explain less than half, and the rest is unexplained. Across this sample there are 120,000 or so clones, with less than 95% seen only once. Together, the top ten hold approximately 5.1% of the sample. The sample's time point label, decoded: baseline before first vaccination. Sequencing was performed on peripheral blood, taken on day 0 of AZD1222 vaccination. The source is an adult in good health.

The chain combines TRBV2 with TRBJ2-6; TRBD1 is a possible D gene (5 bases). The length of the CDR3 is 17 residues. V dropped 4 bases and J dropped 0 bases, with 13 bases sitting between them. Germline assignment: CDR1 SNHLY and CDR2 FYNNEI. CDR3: CASSVLQGLSGANVLTF. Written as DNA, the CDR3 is TGTGCCAGCAGTGTCCTTCAGGGCCTCTCTGGGGCCAACGTCCTGACTTTC. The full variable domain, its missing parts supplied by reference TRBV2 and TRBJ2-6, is EPEVTQTPSHQVTQMGQEVILRCVPISNHLYFYWYRQILGQKVEFLVSFYNNEISEKSEIFDDQFSVERPDGSNFTLKIRSTKLEDSAMYFCASSVLQGLSGANVLTFGAGSRLTVL.

The CDR3 loop reads CASSENRQSGNTIYF. The CDR3 DNA sequence: TGTGCCAGCAGTGAAAATAGGCAATCTGGAAACACCATATATTTT. The rearrangement joins TRBV2 to TRBJ1-3; D not certain. The ends were cut back, 2 bases at V and 1 base at J, with 9 bases in the middle. The CDR3 has 15 residues. CDR1 SNHLY and CDR2 FYNNEI come from the germline V gene. The entire variable domain, with the rest obtained from reference TRBV2 and TRBJ1-3, is as follows: EPEVTQTPSHQVTQMGQEVILRCVPISNHLYFYWYRQILGQKVEFLVSFYNNEISEKSEIFDDQFSVERPDGSNFTLKIRSTKLEDSAMYFCASSENRQSGNTIYFGEGSWLTVV.

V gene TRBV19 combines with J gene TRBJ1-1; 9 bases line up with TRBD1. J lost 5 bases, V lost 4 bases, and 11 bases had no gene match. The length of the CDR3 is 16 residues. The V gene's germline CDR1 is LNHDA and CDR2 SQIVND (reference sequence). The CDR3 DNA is TGTGCCAGTAGTACCCAACACGGGACAGGGAAGACTGAAGCTTTCTTT. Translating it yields CASSTQHGTGKTEAFF.

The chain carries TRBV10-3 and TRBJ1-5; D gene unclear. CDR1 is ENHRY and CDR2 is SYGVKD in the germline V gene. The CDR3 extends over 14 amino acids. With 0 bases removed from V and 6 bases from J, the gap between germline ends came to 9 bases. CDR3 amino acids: CAISESWGGQPQHF. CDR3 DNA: TGTGCCATCAGTGAGTCTTGGGGAGGTCAGCCCCAGCATTTT.

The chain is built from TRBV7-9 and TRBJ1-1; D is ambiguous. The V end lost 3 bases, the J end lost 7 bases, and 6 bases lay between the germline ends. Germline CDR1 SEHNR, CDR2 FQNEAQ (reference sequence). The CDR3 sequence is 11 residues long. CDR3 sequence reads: CASSFAGEAFF. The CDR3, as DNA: TGTGCCAGCAGCTTCGCAGGTGAAGCTTTCTTT.

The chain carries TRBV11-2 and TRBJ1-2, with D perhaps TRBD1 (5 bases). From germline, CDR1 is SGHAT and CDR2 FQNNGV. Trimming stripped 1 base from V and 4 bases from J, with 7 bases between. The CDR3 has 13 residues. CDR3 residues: CASSLGQSYGYTF. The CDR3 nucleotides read TGTGCCAGCAGCTTAGGACAGAGCTATGGCTACACCTTC.

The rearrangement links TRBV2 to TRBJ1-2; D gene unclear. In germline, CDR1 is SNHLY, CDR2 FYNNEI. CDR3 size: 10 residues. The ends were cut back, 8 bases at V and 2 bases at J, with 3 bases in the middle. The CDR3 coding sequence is TGTGCCAGCGAGAACTATGGCTACACCTTC. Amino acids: CASENYGYTF.

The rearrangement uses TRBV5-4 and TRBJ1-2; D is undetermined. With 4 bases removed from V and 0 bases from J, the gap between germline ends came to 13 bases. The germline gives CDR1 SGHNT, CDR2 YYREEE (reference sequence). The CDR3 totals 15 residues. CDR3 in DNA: TGTGCCAGCAGCGCGGGTCACTATGCTAACTATGGCTACACCTTC. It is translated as CASSAGHYANYGYTF.

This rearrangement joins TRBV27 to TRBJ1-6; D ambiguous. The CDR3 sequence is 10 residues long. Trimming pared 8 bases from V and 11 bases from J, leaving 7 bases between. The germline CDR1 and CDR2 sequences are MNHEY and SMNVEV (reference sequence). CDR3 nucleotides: TGTGCCAGCGGGAAAACACCCCTCCACTTT. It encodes CASGKTPLHF.

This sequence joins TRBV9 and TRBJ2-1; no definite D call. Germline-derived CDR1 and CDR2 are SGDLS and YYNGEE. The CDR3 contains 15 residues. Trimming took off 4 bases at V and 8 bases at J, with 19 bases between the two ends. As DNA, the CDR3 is TGTGCCAGCAGCCCTACCCCGGAGCTAGTATATGAGCAGTTCTTC. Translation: CASSPTPELVYEQFF.

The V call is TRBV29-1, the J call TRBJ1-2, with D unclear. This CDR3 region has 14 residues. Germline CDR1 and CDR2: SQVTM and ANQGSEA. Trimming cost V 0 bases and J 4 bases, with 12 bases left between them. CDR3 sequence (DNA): TGCAGCGTTGAAGAGGTGGAGGGTGGCTATGGCTACACCTTC. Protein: CSVEEVEGGYGYTF.

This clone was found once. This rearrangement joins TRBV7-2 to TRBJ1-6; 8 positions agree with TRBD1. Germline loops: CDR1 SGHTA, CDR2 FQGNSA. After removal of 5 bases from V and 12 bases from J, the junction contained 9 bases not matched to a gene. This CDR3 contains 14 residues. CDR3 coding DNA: TGTGCCAGCAGCCCATCACAGGGGGGGCGACCCCTCCACTTT. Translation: CASSPSQGGRPLHF.

The CDR3 DNA reads TGTGCCAGCAGAACCGGGACAGTTTATGGCTACACCTTC. Translating it yields CASRTGTVYGYTF. The chain carries TRBV2 and TRBJ1-2, with TRBD1 matching 7 bases. The CDR3 length is 13 residues. CDR1 is SNHLY and CDR2 is FYNNEI in the germline V gene. Trimming cost V 6 bases and J 5 bases; bases outside gene matches: 6.

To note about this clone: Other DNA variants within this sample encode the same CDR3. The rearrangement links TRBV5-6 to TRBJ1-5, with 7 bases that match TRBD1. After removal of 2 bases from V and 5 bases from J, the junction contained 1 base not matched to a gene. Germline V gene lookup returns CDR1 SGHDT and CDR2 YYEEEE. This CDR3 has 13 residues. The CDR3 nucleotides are TGTGCCAGCAGCTTCGGGACAGATCAGCCCCAGCATTTT. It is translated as CASSFGTDQPQHF.

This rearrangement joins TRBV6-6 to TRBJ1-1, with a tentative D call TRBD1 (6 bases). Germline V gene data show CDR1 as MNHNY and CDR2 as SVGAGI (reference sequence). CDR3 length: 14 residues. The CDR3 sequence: CATTGAGRYTEAFF. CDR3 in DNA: TGTGCGACGACGGGGGCCGGTCGGTACACTGAAGCTTTCTTT.

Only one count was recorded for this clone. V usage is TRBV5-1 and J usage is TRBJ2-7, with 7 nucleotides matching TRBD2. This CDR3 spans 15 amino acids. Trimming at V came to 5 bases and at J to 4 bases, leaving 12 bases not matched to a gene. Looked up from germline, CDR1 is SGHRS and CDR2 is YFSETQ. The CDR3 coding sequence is TGCGCCAGCAGTATGACGGGGGGAGATAGTTACGAGCAGTACTTC. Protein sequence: CASSMTGGDSYEQYF.

DNA of the CDR3: TGTGCCAGCAGTTGGGACGAGAACACTGAAGCTTTCTTT. Amino acid sequence: CASSWDENTEAFF. The chain couples TRBV12-3 or TRBV12-4 to TRBJ1-1; a possible D gene is TRBD1 (5 bases). The CDR3 sequence is 13 residues long. V dropped 4 bases and J dropped 1 base, with 7 bases sitting between them.